This entry concerns a single T cell receptor beta chain. The CDR3 is 14 residues long. Trimming took 5 bases from V and 1 from J, leaving 11 bases between them. Germline CDR1 and CDR2: SGHVS and FNYEAQ. The data are from a study of blood T cell repertoires in COVID-19. Study-level background: The origin of the acute and convalescent COVID-19 samples was the United States, Italy and Spain. T cells, B-cell-depleted T cells, or PBMCs supplied cDNA or gDNA.

Cohort 3 recovery required two negative PCRs, clearance, or symptom resolution. Per the authors' pipeline: The assay estimated nucleated cells by amplifying reference gene primers. The protocol was immunoSEQ multiplex PCR, while the TCRdb copy is restricted to in-frame clones and leaves out a portion. For V, J and clone size, that table is used; D and trimming come from the DNA. Among a few hundred thousand clones listed, nearly 90% were seen once. This sequence was found in a woman in her twenties or thirties who had recovered from COVID-19. V usage is TRBV7-6 and J usage is TRBJ1-1; D not resolved. The material sequenced was PBMCs or T cells enriched from blood (not recorded which). The CDR3 region is CASSTRGKNTEAFF. The CDR3 nucleotides read TGTGCCAGCAGCACCCGAGGGAAGAACACTGAAGCTTTCTTT.